This T cell receptor (beta chain) was identified during a study of blood T cell repertoires in COVID-19. About the study: PBMCs, B-cell-depleted T cells, or T cells were the source of the cDNA or gDNA that made up the material.

The CDR3 is 14 residues long. The germline V gene encodes CDR1 SEHNR and CDR2 FQNEAQ (reference sequence). V was cut by 1 base and J by 4 bases, with 10 bases left in between. In the authors' methods: Amplification from reference gene primers served as the basis for estimated nucleated cell counts. Sequencing was performed with immunoSEQ multiplex PCR; in TCRdb, only in-frame clones are kept and a portion is missing. The V and J calls and clone size are taken from that table; D and trimming were inferred from the DNA. The sample yields fewer than 300,000 clones, more than 65% seen once. The gene calls are TRBV7-9 and TRBJ1-2; possible D gene TRBD1, 5 bases. Sample: peripheral blood. This receptor was taken from a woman aged 18-29 years with acute or convalescent COVID-19. CDR3 protein: CASSLVGAPYGYTF. DNA for the CDR3: TGTGCCAGCAGCTTAGTAGGGGCCCCCTATGGCTACACCTTC. Together with reference TRBV7-9 and TRBJ1-2, the CDR3 gives the full variable domain: DTGVSQNPRHKITKRGQNVTFRCDPISEHNRLYWYRQTLGQGPEFLTYFQNEAQLEKSRLLSDRFSAERPKGSFSTLEIQRTEQGDSAMYLCASSLVGAPYGYTFGSGTRLTVV.